This T cell receptor beta chain emerged from a study of CD8+ T cells in alopecia areata. Study summary: Each recipient was a roughly 6-11-week-old female C3H/HeJ mouse given skin from an approximately 6-12-month-old C3H/HeJ donor with spontaneous alopecia.

The study sorted pooled cutaneous lymph node cells by CD4, CD8alpha, NKG2D, NKG2ACE and other markers. This CDR3 comprises 12 residues. Germline-derived CDR1 and CDR2 are SGHSN and HYEKVE. V was pared by 0 bases and J by 5 bases, with 3 bases between. Comments on this clone: The gene symbols are mouse symbols. The CDR3 end lies 4 residues beyond the end of the read and is filled in from the germline J gene.

In each case, RNA was isolated and then reverse transcribed into cDNA as the sequencing template. Using immunoSEQ multiplex PCR, the repertoire was profiled, and TCRdb retains in-frame clones only, with some absent. The profile covers about 270,000 clones, none occurring a single time. The chain employs TRBV12-1 and TRBJ2-2; no reliable D call. Source material: CD4+ T cells sorted from a lymph node. The receptor comes from a C3H/HeJ mouse with alopecia areata. For this mouse line, the MHC haplotype is H2-k. CDR3 loop: CASSLLTGQLYF. The CDR3 bases that were read are TGTGCCAGCTCTCTCCTTACCGGG.